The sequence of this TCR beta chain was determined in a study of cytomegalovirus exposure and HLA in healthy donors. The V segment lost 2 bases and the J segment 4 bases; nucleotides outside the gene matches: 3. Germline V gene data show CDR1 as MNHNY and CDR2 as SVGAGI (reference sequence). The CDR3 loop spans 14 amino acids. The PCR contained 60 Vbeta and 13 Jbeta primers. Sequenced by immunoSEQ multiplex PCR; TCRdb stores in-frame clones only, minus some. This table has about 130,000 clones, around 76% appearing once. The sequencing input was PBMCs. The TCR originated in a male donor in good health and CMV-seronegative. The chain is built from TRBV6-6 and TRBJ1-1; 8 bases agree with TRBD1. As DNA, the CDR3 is TGTGCCAGCAGTTACGACAGGGGAGGCACTGAAGCTTTCTTT. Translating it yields CASSYDRGGTEAFF.